These 2 T cell receptor beta chains were all obtained from the same sample, sequenced in a study of shared clonotypes between healthy human individuals (TCRdb year 2020). The library relied on the immunoSEQ multiplex PCR assay. Held by TCRdb, this immuneACCESS table contains in-frame sequences only and omits some clones. Under half of the omission traces to an unresolved V gene where checked; the cause of the rest is unknown. Counted in this sample were fewer than 2.5 million clones; over 85% of them appeared once. About 0.34% of the sample rests with the top ten. Sequenced sample: naive CD4+ T cells from PBMCs. Sample cell subset or site, as interpreted from the label and publication: CD45RA+ positively selected. Receptors originate from a man aged 18 to 29 in good health. Some clones in this sample may be carry-over from other donors' samples.

This clone has just one count. The rearrangement uses TRBV6-5 and TRBJ1-6, with D possibly matching TRBD1 (6 bases). The ends were cut back, 2 bases at V and 7 bases at J, with 9 bases in the middle. This CDR3 has 14 residues. The germline gives CDR1 MNHEY, CDR2 SVGAGI. The CDR3 is CASSYQGKNSPLHF. The CDR3 DNA is TGTGCCAGCAGTTACCAGGGGAAGAATTCACCCCTCCACTTT.

The rearrangement uses TRBV28 and TRBJ2-5, with D tentatively TRBD1 (5 bases). The J call could be wrong; TRBJ2-7 is a better fit for the DNA end. Germline loops: CDR1 MDHEN, CDR2 SYDVKM. The CDR3 has 14 residues. For the CDR3, the DNA is TGTGCCAGCAGTTTTCTGCAGGGAACCTACGAGCAGTACTTC. Its protein product is CASSFLQGTYEQYF.